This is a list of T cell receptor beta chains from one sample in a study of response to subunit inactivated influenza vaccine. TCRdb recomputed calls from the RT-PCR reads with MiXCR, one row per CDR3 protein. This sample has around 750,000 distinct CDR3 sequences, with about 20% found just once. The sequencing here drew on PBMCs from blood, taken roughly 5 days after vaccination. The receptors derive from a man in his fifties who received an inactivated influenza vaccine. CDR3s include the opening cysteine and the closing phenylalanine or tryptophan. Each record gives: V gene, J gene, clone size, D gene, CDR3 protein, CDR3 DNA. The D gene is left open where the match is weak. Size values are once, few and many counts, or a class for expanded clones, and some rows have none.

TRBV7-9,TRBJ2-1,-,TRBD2,CASGTSGGARNEQFF,TGTGCCAGCGGGACTAGCGGGGGGGCTAGGAATGAGCAGTTCTTC
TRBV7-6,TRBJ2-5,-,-,CASSLAWGEAGTQYF,TGTGCCAGCAGCTTAGCGTGGGGCGAGGCCGGGACCCAGTACTTC
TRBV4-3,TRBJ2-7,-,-,CASSPADSSYEQYF,TGCGCCAGCAGCCCTGCAGACAGCTCCTACGAGCAGTACTTC
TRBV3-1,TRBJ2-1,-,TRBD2,CASSPLRGAYNEQFF,TGTGCCAGCAGCCCGTTACGGGGGGCCTACAATGAGCAGTTCTTC
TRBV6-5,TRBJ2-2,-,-,CASRGGGGELFF,TGTGCCAGCAGAGGAGGAGGGGGGGAGCTGTTTTTT
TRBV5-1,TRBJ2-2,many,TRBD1,CASSSTGDTGELFF,TGTGCCAGCTCATCTACAGGGGACACCGGGGAGCTGTTTTTT
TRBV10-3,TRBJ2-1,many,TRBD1,CAISPGTEPYNEQFF,TGTGCCATCAGTCCCGGGACAGAGCCCTACAATGAGCAGTTCTTC
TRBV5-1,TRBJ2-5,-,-,CASSPQSVGNLVRETQYF,TGCGCCAGCAGCCCCCAAAGTGTAGGGAACTTGGTACGAGAGACCCAGTACTTC
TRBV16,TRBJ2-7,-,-,CASSQSDMTTKYF,TGTGCCAGCAGCCAATCGGATATGACGACAAAATACTTC
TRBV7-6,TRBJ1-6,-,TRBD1,CASSLEGAFNSPLHF,TGTGCCAGCAGCTTAGAGGGGGCCTTTAATTCACCCCTCCACTTT
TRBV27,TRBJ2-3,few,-,CASSSAWRGRWDTQYF,TGTGCCAGCAGTTCCGCTTGGAGGGGGCGGTGGGATACGCAGTATTTT
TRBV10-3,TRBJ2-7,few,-,CAISGSRGRTYEQYF,TGTGCCATCAGTGGATCTCGGGGCCGTACCTACGAGCAGTACTTC
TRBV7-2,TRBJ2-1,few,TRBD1,CASGQGYGNEQFF,TGTGCCAGCGGACAGGGGTACGGCAATGAGCAGTTCTTC
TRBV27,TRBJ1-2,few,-,CASSPDNYGYTF,TGTGCCAGCAGCCCGGACAACTATGGCTACACCTTC
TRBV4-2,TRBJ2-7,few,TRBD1,CASSDRGPSYEQYF,TGTGCCAGCAGCGACAGGGGGCCCTCCTACGAGCAGTACTTC
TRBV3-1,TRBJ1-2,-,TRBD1,CASRESGTAYGYTF,TGTGCCAGCAGAGAATCCGGGACAGCCTATGGCTACACCTTC
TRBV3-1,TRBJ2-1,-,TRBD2,CASSQGLAGGGEQFF,TGTGCCAGCAGCCAGGGACTAGCGGGAGGTGGTGAGCAGTTCTTC
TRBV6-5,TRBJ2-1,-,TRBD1,CASSYSGQGFHNEQFF,TGTGCCAGCAGTTACTCGGGACAGGGGTTCCACAATGAGCAGTTCTTC
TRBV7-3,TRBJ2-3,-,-,CASSLERSNTDTQYF,TGTGCCAGCAGCCTCGAGCGGAGTAACACAGATACGCAGTATTTT
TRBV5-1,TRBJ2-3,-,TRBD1,CASSLGSGTGSTDTQYF,TGCGCCAGCAGCTTGGGCTCCGGGACAGGTAGCACAGATACGCAGTATTTT
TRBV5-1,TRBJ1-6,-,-,CASSLEVRGYNSPLHF,TGCGCCAGCAGCTTGGAAGTCAGGGGTTATAATTCACCCCTCCACTTT
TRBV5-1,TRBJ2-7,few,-,CASSLGSSGRSDEQYF,TGCGCCAGCAGCTTGGGATCGTCCGGACGGAGCGACGAGCAGTACTTC
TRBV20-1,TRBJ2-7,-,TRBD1,CSARASLGTGARYEQYF,TGCAGTGCTAGAGCGTCGCTCGGGACAGGGGCACGCTACGAGCAGTACTTC
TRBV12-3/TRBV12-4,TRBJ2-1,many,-,CASSFAGYNEQFF,TGTGCCAGCAGTTTTGCGGGATACAATGAGCAGTTCTTC
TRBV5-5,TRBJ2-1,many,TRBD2,CASSPGLAGVYNEQFF,TGTGCCAGCAGTCCAGGACTAGCGGGAGTTTATAATGAGCAGTTCTTC
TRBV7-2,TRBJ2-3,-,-,CASRSTAGPTDTQYF,TGTGCCAGCAGGTCCACGGCGGGCCCCACAGATACGCAGTATTTT
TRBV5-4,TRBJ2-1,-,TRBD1,CASSSDRGTTNEQFF,TGTGCCAGCAGCTCAGACAGGGGAACGACGAATGAGCAGTTCTTC
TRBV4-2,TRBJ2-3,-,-,CASGPGRTDTQYF,TGTGCCAGCGGCCCTGGGCGCACAGATACGCAGTATTTT
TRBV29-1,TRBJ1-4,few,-,CSVATVASREKLFF,TGCAGCGTTGCAACAGTAGCGTCTCGTGAAAAACTGTTTTTT
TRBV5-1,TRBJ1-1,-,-,CASSLAGARTEAFF,TGCGCCAGCAGCCTAGCAGGGGCTCGGACTGAAGCTTTCTTT
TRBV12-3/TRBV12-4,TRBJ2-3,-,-,CASKPVHTDTQYF,TGTGCCAGCAAGCCAGTTCATACAGATACGCAGTATTTT
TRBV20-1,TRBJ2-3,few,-,CSAVFRQSSTDTQYF,TGCAGTGCTGTCTTTAGACAGTCTAGCACAGATACGCAGTATTTT
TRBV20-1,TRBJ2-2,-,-,CSARDLRMDRGELFF,TGCAGTGCTAGAGACCTCCGTATGGACCGCGGGGAGCTGTTTTTT
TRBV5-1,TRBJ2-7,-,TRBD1,CASSREGQSYEQYF,TGCGCCAGCAGCCGAGAGGGACAGAGCTACGAGCAGTACTTC
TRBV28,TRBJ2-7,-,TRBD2,CASSFMLGLAASYEQYF,TGTGCCAGCAGTTTTATGCTCGGACTAGCGGCCTCCTACGAGCAGTACTTC
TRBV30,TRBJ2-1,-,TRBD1,CAWSPGGTYNEQFF,TGTGCCTGGAGTCCAGGGGGAACCTACAATGAGCAGTTCTTC
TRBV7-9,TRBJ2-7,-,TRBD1,CASSTGQGGEQYF,TGTGCCAGCAGCACAGGACAGGGGGGCGAGCAGTACTTC